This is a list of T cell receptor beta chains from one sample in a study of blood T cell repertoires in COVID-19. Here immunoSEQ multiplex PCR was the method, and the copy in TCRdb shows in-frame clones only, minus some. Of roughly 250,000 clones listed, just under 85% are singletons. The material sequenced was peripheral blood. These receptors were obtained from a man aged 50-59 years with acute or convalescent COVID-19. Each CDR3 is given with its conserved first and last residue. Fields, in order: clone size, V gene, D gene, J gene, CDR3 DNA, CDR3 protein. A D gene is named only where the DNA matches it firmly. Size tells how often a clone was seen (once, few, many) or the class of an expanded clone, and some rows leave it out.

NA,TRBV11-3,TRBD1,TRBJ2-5,TGTGCCAGCAGCCCCGCCCCGGTCATGGACAGGGGGCCAGAGACCCAGTACTTC,CASSPAPVMDRGPETQYF
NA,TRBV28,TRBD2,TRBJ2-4,TGTGCCAGCACATCCGGGACTAGCGGGACTAGCCTTCAGTACTTC,CASTSGTSGTSLQYF
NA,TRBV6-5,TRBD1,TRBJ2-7,TGTGCCAGTGGGACAGGTACCTACGAGCAGTACTTC,CASGTGTYEQYF
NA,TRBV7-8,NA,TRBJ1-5,TGTGCCAGCAGCTTAGAAGAGTTTAGCAATCAGCCCCAGCATTTT,CASSLEEFSNQPQHF
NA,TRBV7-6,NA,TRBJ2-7,TGTGCCAGCAGCTTAGCGGGAGGCCCGGCGCGGGAGCAGTACTTC,CASSLAGGPAREQYF
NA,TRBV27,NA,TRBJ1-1,TGTGCCAGCAGTTTATCGGCCGCGGCGAACACTGAAGCTTTCTTT,CASSLSAAANTEAFF
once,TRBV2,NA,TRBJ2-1,TGTGCCAGCAGGAGAGGTTTGCCCAATGAGCAGTTCTTC,CASRRGLPNEQFF
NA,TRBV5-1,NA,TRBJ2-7,TGCGCCAGCAGCTCCCAGGGGTACGAGCAGTACTTC,CASSSQGYEQYF
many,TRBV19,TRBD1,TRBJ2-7,TGTGCCAGTAGTTCTCCGGGACAGGGGACGCGTGAGCAGTACTTC,CASSSPGQGTREQYF
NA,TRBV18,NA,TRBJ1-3,TGTGCCAGCTCAGAACAGAGCTCTGGAAACACCATATATTTT,CASSEQSSGNTIYF
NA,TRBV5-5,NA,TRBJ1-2,TGTGCCAGCAGCTCGGGAGCAGTAGGGTATGGCTACACCTTC,CASSSGAVGYGYTF
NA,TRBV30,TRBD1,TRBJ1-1,TGTGCCTGGAGTTTATCCCGGGACAGCGAAGCTTTCTTT,CAWSLSRDSEAFF
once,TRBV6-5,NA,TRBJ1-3,TGTGCCAGCAGTTCGACAGGCTCTGGAAACACCATATATTTT,CASSSTGSGNTIYF
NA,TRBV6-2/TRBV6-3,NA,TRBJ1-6,TGTGCCAGCAGTTACATTACGCGGCCCCTCCACTTT,CASSYITRPLHF
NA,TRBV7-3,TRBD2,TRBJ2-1,TGTGCCAGCAGCTTATTCGACTTGGTCGTAAGGGAGGGCGCGGACAATGAGCAGTTCTTC,CASSLFDLVVREGADNEQFF
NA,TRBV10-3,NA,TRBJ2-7,TGTGCCATCAGTGAGGGTCGTAACTACTACGAGCAGTACTTC,CAISEGRNYYEQYF
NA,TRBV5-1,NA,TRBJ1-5,TGCGCCAGCAGCTTACAGGGAGATAGCAATCAGCCCCAGCATTTT,CASSLQGDSNQPQHF
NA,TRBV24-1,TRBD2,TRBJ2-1,TGTGCCACCAGTGACACCCTAGCGGGAGGGGCGGCCAATGAGCAGTTCTTC,CATSDTLAGGAANEQFF
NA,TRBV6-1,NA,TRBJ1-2,TGTGCCAGCAGTGAAGGGCGGTATGGCTACACCTTC,CASSEGRYGYTF
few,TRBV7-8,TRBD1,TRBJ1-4,TGTGCCAGCAGCTTAGCCGACAGGGGGGGTGAAAAACTGTTTTTT,CASSLADRGGEKLFF
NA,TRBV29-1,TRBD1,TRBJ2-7,TGCAGCGTCCTGACAGGGTTCAGCTACGAGCAGTACTTC,CSVLTGFSYEQYF
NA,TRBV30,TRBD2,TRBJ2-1,TGTGCCTGGAGTTTCCAGCGGGAGATTTGGGAGCAGTTCTTC,CAWSFQREIWEQFF
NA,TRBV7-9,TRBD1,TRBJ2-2,TGTGCCAGCAGCCCCCCGGGACAGGGAGGGACCGGGGAGCTGTTTTTT,CASSPPGQGGTGELFF
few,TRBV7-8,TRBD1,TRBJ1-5,TGTGCCAGCAGCTTACGACAGGGTTGGGATCAGCCCCAGCATTTT,CASSLRQGWDQPQHF
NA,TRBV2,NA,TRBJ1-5,TGTGCCAGCAGGGCGGAAAGCAATCAGCCCCAGCATTTT,CASRAESNQPQHF
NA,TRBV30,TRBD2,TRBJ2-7,TGTGCCTGCCCCGCGACTAGCGGGGATACCTACGAGCAGTACTTC,CACPATSGDTYEQYF
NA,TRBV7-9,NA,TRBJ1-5,TGTGCCAGCAGCTTATCGTCGTTTGGCCAGCCCCAGCATTTT,CASSLSSFGQPQHF
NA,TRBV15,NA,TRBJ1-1,TGTGCCACCAAGCGGGAGGGCTTGTCGACTGAAGCTTTCTTT,CATKREGLSTEAFF
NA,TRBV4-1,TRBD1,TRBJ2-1,TGCGCCAGCAGCCGAACCGGGACAGGGATCAATGAGCAGTTCTTC,CASSRTGTGINEQFF
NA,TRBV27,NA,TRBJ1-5,TGTGCCAGCAGTTTATCAGCCTCCTCACGGGAGCCCCAGCATTTT,CASSLSASSREPQHF
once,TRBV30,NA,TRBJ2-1,TGTGCCTGGAGTGTACGGTCCAATGAGCAGTTCTTC,CAWSVRSNEQFF
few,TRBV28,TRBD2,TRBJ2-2,TGTGCCAGCAGTGTCAGCGGGAGCGGAACCGGGGAGCTGTTTTTT,CASSVSGSGTGELFF
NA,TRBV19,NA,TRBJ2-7,TGTGCCAGTAGTATGGCTGCAGGAAGCTCCTACGAGCAGTACTTC,CASSMAAGSSYEQYF
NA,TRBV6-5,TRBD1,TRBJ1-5,TGTGCCAGCAGCCGTACAGGGGGCGATCAGCCCCAGCATTTT,CASSRTGGDQPQHF
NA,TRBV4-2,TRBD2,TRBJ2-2,TGTGCCAGCAGCCTTCGAGGGACTAGCGGGGTTACCGGGGAGCTGTTTTTT,CASSLRGTSGVTGELFF
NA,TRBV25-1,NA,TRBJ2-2,TGTGCCAGCAGTGAATATTGGAAGGGGGCGAACACCGGGGAGCTGTTTTTT,CASSEYWKGANTGELFF
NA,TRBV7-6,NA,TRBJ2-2,TGTGCCAGCAGCCAAACAAGGGAGAGCACCGGGGAGCTGTTTTTT,CASSQTRESTGELFF
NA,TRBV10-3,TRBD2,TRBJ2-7,TGTGCCATCGCCACTAGCGGTCCCAGGGACGAGCAGTACTTC,CAIATSGPRDEQYF
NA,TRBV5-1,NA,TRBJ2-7,TGCGCCAGCAGAGGACGTTCAGGGGACTACGAGCAGTACTTC,CASRGRSGDYEQYF
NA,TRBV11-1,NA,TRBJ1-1,TGTGCCAGCGGAAGGGGAAGTAACACTGAAGCTTTCTTT,CASGRGSNTEAFF
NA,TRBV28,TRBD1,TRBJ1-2,TGTGCCAGCAGTTTAGCGGGACAGGGGGCTTTGGGCTACACCTTC,CASSLAGQGALGYTF
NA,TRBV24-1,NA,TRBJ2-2,TGTGCCACCAGTTTGTCAGGAACTGCGAACACCGGGGAGCTGTTTTTT,CATSLSGTANTGELFF
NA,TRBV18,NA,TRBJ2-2,TGTGCCAGCGCAAGGAAGGGGGTGGACACCGGGGAGCTGTTTTTT,CASARKGVDTGELFF
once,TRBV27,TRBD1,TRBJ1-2,TGTGCCAGCAGTTTTGGGACAGGGGCCTATGGCTACACCTTC,CASSFGTGAYGYTF
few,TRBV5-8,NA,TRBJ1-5,TGTGCCAGCAGCTTGGAAGGGGGTCTAGGCAATCAGCCCCAGCATTTT,CASSLEGGLGNQPQHF